The 24 T cell receptor beta chains below all came from one sample that was sequenced in a study of yellow fever vaccine responses in identical twins (dated by TCRdb to the late 2010s). Library method: RT-PCR. TCRdb records Illumina HiSeq 2500 as the sequencer. The public reads were reanalyzed by TCRdb: fastp trimming at Q25, MiXCR alignment, in-frame beta chains only. Rows are unified per CDR3 protein, each entry keeping the most common DNA and genes. The sample table shows 20,000 to 25,000 distinct CDR3 sequences, and under 85% are seen once. Of the sample, about 5% falls within the top ten clones. The material sequenced was T cells from blood (PBMCs), unsorted or a sorted subset (not recorded which), taken before or after yellow fever vaccination (not recorded which). The origin of the receptors is a woman aged 18-29 years who received the yellow fever vaccine. Donor details come from another sample of the same person, matched by shared clones.

Here the CDR3 reads CASSPPRGTDTQYF. The CDR3 coding sequence is TGTGCCAGCTCACCACCGAGGGGTACAGATACGCAGTATTTT. This chain links TRBV18 with TRBJ2-3, with D tentatively TRBD1 or TRBD2 (5 bases each). The germline CDR1 and CDR2 sequences are KGHSH and LQKENI. The CDR3 extends over 14 amino acids. V lost 0 bases, J lost 3 bases, and 7 bases lay in between.

This chain connects TRBV14 to TRBJ2-5, with TRBD2 as a possible D gene (5 bases). Germline values: CDR1 SGHDN, CDR2 FVKESK. CDR3 length: 15 amino acids. Trimming pared 0 bases from V and 5 bases from J, leaving 13 bases between. The CDR3 DNA follows: TGTGCCAGCAGCCAAGAGCTTCGGGGATGGGAGACCCAGTACTTC. Its translation: CASSQELRGWETQYF. Full variable domain (outside the CDR3, taken from reference TRBV14 and TRBJ2-5): EAGVTQFPSHSVIEKGQTVTLRCDPISGHDNLYWYRRVMGKEIKFLLHFVKESKQDESGMPNNRFLAERTGGTYSTLKVQPAELEDSGVYFCASSQELRGWETQYFGPGTRLLVL.

The chain is built from TRBV2 and TRBJ2-1; TRBD2 matches 12 bases. With V trimmed by 7 bases and J by 8 bases, 9 bases remained unmatched. Per the germline V gene, CDR1 is SNHLY and CDR2 is FYNNEI. This CDR3 contains 15 residues. The CDR3 reads CASTLLAGGTDEQFF. The CDR3, as DNA: TGTGCCAGCACTTTACTAGCGGGGGGCACGGATGAGCAGTTCTTC. The full variable domain, completed using reference TRBV2 and TRBJ2-1, is EPEVTQTPSHQVTQMGQEVILRCVPISNHLYFYWYRQILGQKVEFLVSFYNNEISEKSEIFDDQFSVERPDGSNFTLKIRSTKLEDSAMYFCASTLLAGGTDEQFFGPGTRLTVL.

This clonotype showed up just a few times. This chain links TRBV7-8 with TRBJ1-5, with unresolved D. Germline CDR1 is SGHVS and CDR2 is FQNEAQ. This CDR3 comprises 14 residues. V lost 1 base, J lost 4 bases, and 8 bases lay in between. DNA for the CDR3: TGTGCCAGCAGCTTAGGGCAGGAGAATCAGCCCCAGCATTTT. The encoded protein is CASSLGQENQPQHF.

V gene TRBV29-1 combines with J gene TRBJ2-1, with D tentatively TRBD1 (7 bases). CDR3 length: 13 amino acids. The V end was cut by 6 bases, the J end by 4 bases, with 13 bases between. Germline values: CDR1 SQVTM, CDR2 ANQGSEA. CDR3 DNA: TGCAGCGTGGGGGGACAGATATACAATGAGCAGTTCTTC. Translation gives CSVGGQIYNEQFF.

The genes are TRBV15 and TRBJ1-6; no clear D. The CDR3 loop spans 13 amino acids. Per germline, CDR1 LNHNV and CDR2 YYDKDF (reference sequence). Trimming cost V 0 bases and J 10 bases, with 7 bases left between them. This chain's CDR3 is CATSRESWSPLHF. The CDR3 DNA is TGTGCCACCAGCAGAGAAAGCTGGTCACCCCTCCACTTT.

The chain employs TRBV2 and TRBJ2-5; D unclear. Looked up from germline, CDR1 is SNHLY and CDR2 is FYNNEI. This CDR3 spans 10 amino acids. V shed 6 bases and J shed 2 bases, with 1 base lying between them. CDR3 sequence (DNA): TGTGCCAGCAGGCAAGAGACCCAGTACTTC. This codes for CASRQETQYF.

This rearrangement joins TRBV18 to TRBJ1-1; D gene unclear. This CDR3 is 14 amino acids long. Trimming removed 2 bases at V and 6 bases at J, with 13 bases between. The germline V gene encodes CDR1 KGHSH and CDR2 LQKENI. DNA of the CDR3: TGTGCCAGCTCACCAGGGAGCACTGATGCTGAAGCTTTCTTT. Its translation is CASSPGSTDAEAFF.

V is TRBV29-1 and J is TRBJ2-1, with D uncertain. This CDR3 contains 13 residues. The V and J ends lost 6 bases and 1 base respectively, with 10 bases between them. Germline V gene lookup returns CDR1 SQVTM and CDR2 ANQGSEA. The CDR3 coding sequence is TGCAGCGTAGACGGGCTATCCTACAATGAGCAGTTCTTC. Its translation is CSVDGLSYNEQFF.

This clonotype was counted a single time. The genes are TRBV29-1 and TRBJ1-1, with no clear D. The CDR3 is 14 amino acids. Trimming left V 6 bases short and J 0 bases short, with 14 bases between. Germline CDR1 and CDR2: SQVTM and ANQGSEA. The CDR3: CSVHTRLMNTEAFF. The CDR3 coding sequence is TGCAGCGTCCACACCAGGTTAATGAACACTGAAGCTTTCTTT.

The CDR3 coding sequence is TGTGCCAGCAGTTTTTCAATCGGCAGAGAAGCTTTCTTT. This gives the protein CASSFSIGREAFF. This chain connects TRBV27 to TRBJ1-1; D gene unclear. The CDR3 is 13 residues long. Trimming pared 3 bases from V and 8 bases from J, leaving 13 bases between. Germline CDR1 MNHEY, CDR2 SMNVEV (reference sequence).

The rearrangement uses TRBV28 and TRBJ2-7; TRBD2 aligns across 7 bases. The junction had 9 bases not matched to a gene; V was cut back by 4 bases and J by 0 bases. Germline CDR1 MDHEN, CDR2 SYDVKM. The CDR3 contains 16 residues. CDR3 sequence reads: CASSSGGAGVSYEQYF. CDR3 DNA: TGTGCCAGCAGTTCGGGGGGAGCGGGTGTCTCCTACGAGCAGTACTTC.

The V and J genes are TRBV20-1 and TRBJ1-2, with a possible D match to TRBD1 (5 bases). Per germline, CDR1 DFQATT and CDR2 SNEGSKA (reference sequence). There are 12 residues in the CDR3. Trimming took off 4 bases at V and 8 bases at J, with 14 bases between the two ends. The CDR3 reads CSAKAGSYGYTF. Here the CDR3 DNA reads TGCAGTGCTAAGGCAGGGTCCTACGGCTACACCTTC.

The chain uses TRBV12-3 or TRBV12-4 and TRBJ2-3; 10 bases fit TRBD2. With V trimmed by 2 bases and J by 4 bases, 0 bases remained unmatched. The CDR3 runs 14 residues. CDR3: CASSLSGRADTQYF. DNA of the CDR3: TGTGCCAGCAGTTTAAGCGGGAGGGCAGATACGCAGTATTTT.

The chain links TRBV5-6 to TRBJ2-3; 9 bases line up with TRBD2. From germline, CDR1 is SGHDT and CDR2 YYEEEE. The CDR3 is made up of 15 amino acids. Trimming took 1 base from V and 4 from J; bases not matched to a gene: 4. CDR3 in amino acids: CASSLLTSGPDTQYF. For the CDR3, the DNA is TGTGCCAGCAGCTTGTTGACTAGCGGACCAGATACGCAGTATTTT.

DNA of the CDR3: TGTGCCAGCAGTACAGCGGCAAGCTCCTACAATGAGCAGTTCTTC. The encoded protein is CASSTAASSYNEQFF. This chain connects TRBV2 to TRBJ2-1; D may be TRBD2 (5 bases). The germline V gene has CDR1 SNHLY and CDR2 FYNNEI. CDR3 length equals 15 residues. V lost 5 bases and J lost 0, with 11 bases in between.

The chain joins TRBV10-1 to TRBJ1-2; D remains ambiguous. This CDR3 comprises 11 residues. Trimming stripped 4 bases from V and 6 bases from J, with 6 bases between. The V gene's germline CDR1 is WNHNN and CDR2 SYGVQD (reference sequence). CDR3 amino acids: CASSGTHGYTF. CDR3 in DNA: TGCGCCAGCAGTGGGACCCATGGCTACACCTTC.

The chain carries TRBV11-1 and TRBJ2-5; 7 nucleotides align to TRBD1. Germline CDR1 reads SGHAT; CDR2 reads FQDESV (reference sequence). This CDR3 has 14 amino acids. Unmatched junction bases numbered 10, after V lost 8 bases and J lost 4 bases. DNA for the CDR3: TGTGCCAGCGGCCTTACAGGGGCGGGAGAGACCCAGTACTTC. This encodes CASGLTGAGETQYF. Variable domain in full (rest from reference TRBV11-1 and TRBJ2-5): EAEVAQSPRYKITEKSQAVAFWCDPISGHATLYWYRQILGQGPELLVQFQDESVVDDSQLPKDRFSAERLKGVDSTLKIQPAELGDSAMYLCASGLTGAGETQYFGPGTRLLVL.

This sequence joins TRBV11-3 and TRBJ2-5; D gene unclear. The germline CDR1 and CDR2 sequences are SGHNT and YENEEA. V lost 0 bases, J lost 7 bases, and 9 bases lay in between. This CDR3 contains 13 residues. CDR3 DNA sequence: TGTGCCAGCAGCTTAGAACCCGAAGGGACCCAGTACTTC. Translation gives CASSLEPEGTQYF.

As DNA, the CDR3 is TGCAGTGCTAGAGATGGGGGGAGGCAGTTCTTC. It yields the protein CSARDGGRQFF. The gene calls are TRBV20-1 and TRBJ2-1; D may be TRBD2 (6 bases). CDR3 length equals 11 residues. Trimming pared 0 bases from V and 12 bases from J, leaving 9 bases between. Germline V gene lookup returns CDR1 DFQATT and CDR2 SNEGSKA (reference sequence).

V gene TRBV18 combines with J gene TRBJ1-5; no reliable D call. CDR1 is KGHSH and CDR2 is LQKENI in the germline V gene. The V and J ends lost 3 bases and 0 bases respectively, with 3 bases between them. The CDR3 spans 13 residues. The chain's CDR3 is CASSPNSNQPQHF. CDR3 nucleotides: TGTGCCAGCTCACCCAATAGCAATCAGCCCCAGCATTTT.

The rearrangement uses TRBV6-5 and TRBJ1-1; TRBD1 might be the D (5 bases). V lost 2 bases to trimming and J lost 5 bases, with 12 bases between them. Per the germline V gene, CDR1 is MNHEY and CDR2 is SVGAGI. The CDR3 has 14 amino acids. The CDR3 sequence: CASSYVGRGTEAFF. The CDR3 DNA follows: TGTGCCAGCAGTTACGTGGGACGTGGTACTGAAGCTTTCTTT.

The chain links TRBV11-2 to TRBJ2-7; 11 nucleotides agree with TRBD2. The CDR3 runs 15 residues. After removal of 2 bases from V and 3 bases from J, the junction contained 3 bases not matched to a gene. Per germline, CDR1 SGHAT and CDR2 FQNNGV. The CDR3 nucleotides read TGTGCCAGCAGCTTAAATCTAGCGGGAGGCTACGAGCAGTACTTC. Translation: CASSLNLAGGYEQYF.

The rearrangement joins TRBV18 to TRBJ1-6; 7 nucleotides match TRBD1. Trimming removed 6 bases from V and 0 bases from J; junction bases left unmatched: 11. CDR3 length: 18 amino acids. Germline V gene data show CDR1 as KGHSH and CDR2 as LQKENI. The DNA of the CDR3 is TGTGCCAGCTCTCCAGGACAGGTCCCGAGCTCCTATAATTCACCCCTCCACTTT. Its protein product is CASSPGQVPSSYNSPLHF.